This TCR beta chain emerged from a study of blood T cell repertoires in COVID-19. V lost 4 bases and J lost 4, with 17 bases in between. The V gene's germline CDR1 is MDHEN and CDR2 SYDVKM. The CDR3 covers 16 residues. Clones were read by immunoSEQ multiplex PCR, and TCRdb kept only the in-frame ones, dropping some. The data hold approximately 80,000 clones, with approximately 85% observed a single time. The clonotype originates from a man aged 45-60 years with active COVID-19. The chain joins TRBV28 to TRBJ2-1, with a possible D match to TRBD2 (5 bases). Sequenced material: peripheral blood. CDR3 nucleotide sequence: TGTGCCAGCAGTTCCCTAGCCTCCGCCCAGTACAATGAGCAGTTCTTC. Translated: CASSSLASAQYNEQFF.